Sequencing of this TCR beta chain was carried out in a study of blood T cells in healthy people across ages. Whole-study findings and limits: Per million T cells, TCR beta diversity dropped about linearly as age rose. Diversity was estimated from one million T cells, and these estimates were considered underestimates.

The germline V gene encodes CDR1 MNHEY and CDR2 SVGAGI. This CDR3 is built from 16 residues. V dropped 0 bases and J dropped 5 bases, with 17 bases sitting between them. Primed by a sample-barcoded 5' primer and a J-beta primer mix, a second PCR proceeded for 7 to 11 cycles. Using its own MiXCR run on the 5' RACE reads, TCRdb lists one record per CDR3 protein. Of around 1.5 million distinct CDR3 sequences in the sample, approximately 60% were seen once. In the case of this clonotype: Antigen unknown.

Every sample yielded at least 6.5 million isolated PBMCs. The rearrangement joins TRBV6-5 to TRBJ2-7; no reliable D call. This TCR was recovered from a man between 18 and 29 years old in good health. Material: blood. DNA for the CDR3: TGTGCCAGCAGTTACTCGAAATATCTCTCTCCTAACGAGCAGTACTTC. It codes for CASSYSKYLSPNEQYF.